The present entry profiles one TCR beta chain with its context. These data come from a study of Ad26.COV2.S vaccination and SARS-CoV-2 variants. Assay used: immunoSEQ multiplex PCR; TCRdb lists only in-frame clones, some missing. The table shows about 480,000 clones, with around 88% occurring only once. Described treatment: approximately 18 received Ad26.COV2.S at low or high dose, single or two shots; about 5 received placebo; per-sample allocation not given. Specimens were obtained on day 63 following the first vaccine or placebo injection. An adult aged 18-55 years in Boston served as the donor. The CDR3 runs 14 residues. Germline V gene data show CDR1 as LNHDA and CDR2 as SQIVND (reference sequence). Trimming shortened V by 2 bases and J by 7 bases, and 11 bases separated the two germline ends.

The clonotype comes from a person aged 18 to 65 who received the Ad26.COV2.S COVID-19 vaccine or a placebo. The material sequenced was peripheral blood, taken in a trial of Ad26.COV2.S vaccine versus placebo. The chain carries TRBV19 and TRBJ1-4, with D uncertain. The CDR3 loop reads CASSITGRGEKLFF. CDR3 nucleotides: TGTGCCAGTAGTATAACCGGACGGGGTGAAAAACTGTTTTTT.